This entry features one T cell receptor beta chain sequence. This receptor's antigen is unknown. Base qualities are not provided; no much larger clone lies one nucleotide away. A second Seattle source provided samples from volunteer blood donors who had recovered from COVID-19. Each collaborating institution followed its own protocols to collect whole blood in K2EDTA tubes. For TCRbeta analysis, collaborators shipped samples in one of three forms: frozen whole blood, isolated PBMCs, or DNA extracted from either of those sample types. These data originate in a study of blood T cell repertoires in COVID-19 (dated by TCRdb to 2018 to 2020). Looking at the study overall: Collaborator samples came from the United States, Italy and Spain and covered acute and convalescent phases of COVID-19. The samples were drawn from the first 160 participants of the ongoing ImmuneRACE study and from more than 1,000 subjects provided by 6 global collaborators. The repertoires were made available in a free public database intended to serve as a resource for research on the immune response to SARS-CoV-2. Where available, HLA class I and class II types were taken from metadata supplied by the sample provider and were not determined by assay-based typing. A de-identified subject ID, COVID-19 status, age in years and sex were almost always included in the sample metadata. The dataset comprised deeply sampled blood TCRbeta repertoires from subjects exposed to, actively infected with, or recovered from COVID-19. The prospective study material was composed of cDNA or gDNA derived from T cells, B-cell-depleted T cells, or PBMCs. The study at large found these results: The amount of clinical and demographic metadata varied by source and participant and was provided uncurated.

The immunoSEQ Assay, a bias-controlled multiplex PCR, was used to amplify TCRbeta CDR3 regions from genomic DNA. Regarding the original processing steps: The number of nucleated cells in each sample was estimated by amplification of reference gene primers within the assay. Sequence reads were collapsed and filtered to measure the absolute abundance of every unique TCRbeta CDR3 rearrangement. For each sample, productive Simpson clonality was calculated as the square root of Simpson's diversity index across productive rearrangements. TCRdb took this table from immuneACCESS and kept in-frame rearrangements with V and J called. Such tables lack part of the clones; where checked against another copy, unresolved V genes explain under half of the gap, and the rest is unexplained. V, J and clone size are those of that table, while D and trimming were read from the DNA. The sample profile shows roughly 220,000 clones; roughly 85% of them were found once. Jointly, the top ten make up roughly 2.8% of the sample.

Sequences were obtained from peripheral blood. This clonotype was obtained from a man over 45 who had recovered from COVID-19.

The DNA is as follows: TGTGCCAGCTCACCACCCAGTGACTACGAGCAGTACTTC. Translated, it reads CASSPPSDYEQYF. This receptor chain uses TRBV18 and TRBJ2-7; the D gene cannot be named for sure. The CDR3 contains 13 residues, cysteine and phenylalanine counted. Only the CDR3 DNA stays, 39 bases, in frame from base 1. From the germline V gene, CDR1 is KGHSH and CDR2 is LQKENI. V is clipped by 0 bases and J by 3 bases, and the sequence between their germline boundaries is 6 bases long.